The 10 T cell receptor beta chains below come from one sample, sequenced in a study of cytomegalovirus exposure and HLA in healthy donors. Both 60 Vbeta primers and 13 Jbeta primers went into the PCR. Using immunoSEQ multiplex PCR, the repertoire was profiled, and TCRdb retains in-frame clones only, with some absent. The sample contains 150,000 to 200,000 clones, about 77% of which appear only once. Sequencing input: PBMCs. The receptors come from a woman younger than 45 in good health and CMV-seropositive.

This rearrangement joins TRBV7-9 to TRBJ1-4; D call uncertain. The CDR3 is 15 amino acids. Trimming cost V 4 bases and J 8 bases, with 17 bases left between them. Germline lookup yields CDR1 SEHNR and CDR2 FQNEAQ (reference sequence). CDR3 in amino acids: CASSSLVASGEKLFF. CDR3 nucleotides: TGTGCCAGCAGCTCCCTCGTGGCTAGCGGGGAAAAACTGTTTTTT. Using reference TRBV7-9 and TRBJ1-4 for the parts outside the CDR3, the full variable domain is DTGVSQNPRHKITKRGQNVTFRCDPISEHNRLYWYRQTLGQGPEFLTYFQNEAQLEKSRLLSDRFSAERPKGSFSTLEIQRTEQGDSAMYLCASSSLVASGEKLFFGSGTQLSVL.

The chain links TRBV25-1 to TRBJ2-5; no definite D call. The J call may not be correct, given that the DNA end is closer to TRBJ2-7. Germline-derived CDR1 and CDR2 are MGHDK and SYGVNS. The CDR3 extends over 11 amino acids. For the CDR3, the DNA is TGTGCCAGCAGTGAGGGCTACGAGCAGTACTTC. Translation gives CASSEGYEQYF.

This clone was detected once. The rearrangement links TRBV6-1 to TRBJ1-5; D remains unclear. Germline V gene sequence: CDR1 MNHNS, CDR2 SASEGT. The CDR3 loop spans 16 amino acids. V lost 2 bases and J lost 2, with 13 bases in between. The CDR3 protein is CASSEPGPGGNQPQHF. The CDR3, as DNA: TGTGCCAGCAGTGAACCCGGGCCCGGGGGCAATCAGCCCCAGCATTTT.

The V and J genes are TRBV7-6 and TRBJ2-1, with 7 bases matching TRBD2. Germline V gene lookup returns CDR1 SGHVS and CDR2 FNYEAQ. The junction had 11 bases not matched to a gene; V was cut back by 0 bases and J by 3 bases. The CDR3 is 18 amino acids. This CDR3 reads CASSLAGRLADFYNEQFF. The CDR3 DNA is TGTGCCAGCAGCTTAGCGGGTAGGCTAGCGGACTTCTACAATGAGCAGTTCTTC.

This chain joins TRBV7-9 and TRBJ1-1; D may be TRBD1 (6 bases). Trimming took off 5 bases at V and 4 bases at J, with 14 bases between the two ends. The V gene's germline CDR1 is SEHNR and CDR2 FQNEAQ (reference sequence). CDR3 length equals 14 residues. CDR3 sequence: CASSAVQGFTEAFF. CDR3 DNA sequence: TGTGCCAGCAGCGCAGTACAGGGTTTCACTGAAGCTTTCTTT.

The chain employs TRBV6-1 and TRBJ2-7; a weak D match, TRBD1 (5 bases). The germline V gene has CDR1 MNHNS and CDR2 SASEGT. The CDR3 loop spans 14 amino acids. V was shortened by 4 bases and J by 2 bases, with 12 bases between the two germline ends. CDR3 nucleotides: TGTGCCAGCAGTGTGCAGGGAACAACCTACGAGCAGTACTTC. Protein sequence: CASSVQGTTYEQYF.

The CDR3 DNA is TGTGCCAGCAGGCAGGGGGCCGACTATGGCTACACCTTC. Amino acid sequence: CASRQGADYGYTF. The chain employs TRBV6-6 and TRBJ1-2; 8 bases are shared with TRBD1. The J segment lost 3 bases and the V segment lost 6 bases, leaving 3 bases of the junction unmatched. Per the germline V gene, CDR1 is MNHNY and CDR2 is SVGAGI (reference sequence). The CDR3 runs to 13 residues.

The CDR3 DNA follows: TGCGCCAGCAGCTTCGGACTAGCGGACACCGGGGAGCTGTTTTTT. This codes for CASSFGLADTGELFF. The gene calls are TRBV5-1 and TRBJ2-2, with 10 bases identical to TRBD2. The CDR3 loop spans 15 amino acids. Germline V lookup: CDR1 SGHRS, CDR2 YFSETQ. After removal of 2 bases from V and 3 bases from J, the junction contained 1 base not matched to a gene.

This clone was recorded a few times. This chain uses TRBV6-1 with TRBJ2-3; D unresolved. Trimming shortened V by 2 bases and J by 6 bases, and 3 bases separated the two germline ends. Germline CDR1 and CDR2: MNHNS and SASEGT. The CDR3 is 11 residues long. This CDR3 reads CASSERDTQYF. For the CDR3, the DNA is TGTGCCAGCAGTGAACGGGATACGCAGTATTTT.

The CDR3 loop reads CASIRAATNTGELFF. CDR3 sequence (DNA): TGTGCCAGCATCAGGGCGGCTACGAACACCGGGGAGCTGTTTTTT. This sequence joins TRBV28 and TRBJ2-2; tentatively, D is TRBD1 (5 bases). Germline CDR1 and CDR2: MDHEN and SYDVKM. This CDR3 has 15 amino acids. Trimming removed 7 bases from V and 0 bases from J, with 12 bases in between.